A selection of T cell receptor beta chains follows, all from one sample in a study of technical replicates of blood from several donors. Assay used: immunoSEQ multiplex PCR; TCRdb lists only in-frame clones, some missing. The sample lists 60,000 to 70,000 clones; 86% were seen once. The sequencing sample was made of PBMCs. Receptors originate from a human donor in good health. Some clones in this sample may be carry-over from other donors' samples. Each CDR3 is given with its conserved first and last residue.

TRBJ2-1 TRBV6-5 CASSWGSAGEQFF
TRBJ1-1 TRBV5-8 CASSPRLTGVKAFF
TRBJ2-1 TRBV6-1 CASSGLAGGGNEQFF
TRBJ2-5 TRBV4-3 CASSQDRGGETQYF
TRBJ2-7 TRBV7-2 CASSLVGDRGYHEQYF
TRBJ1-2 TRBV6-6 CATAIETRGDYGYTF
TRBJ1-1 TRBV6-5 CASRPTGGWDTEAFF
TRBJ1-4 TRBV19 CASSNLAGGAHNEKLFF
TRBJ2-2 TRBV4-3 CASSQGGHGELFF
TRBJ1-3 TRBV11-2 CASSLVEGHAGGGIYF
TRBJ1-2 TRBV25-1 CASSGGYGYTF
TRBJ1-1 TRBV30 CAWSDGSYTEAFF
TRBJ2-7 TRBV5-1 CASSPVEQYF
TRBJ1-2 TRBV5-1 CASSLEATGNYGYTF
TRBJ2-7 TRBV28 CASRTDSLSSYEQYF
TRBJ2-1 TRBV5-5 CASSLGVGGHNEQFF
TRBJ2-3 TRBV9 CASSVRDTDTQYF
TRBJ2-1 TRBV5-5 CASSQQGSTYNEQFF